These T cell receptor beta chains were read from a single sample in a study of blood T cell repertoires in COVID-19. The table came from immunoSEQ multiplex PCR; TCRdb's copy has only in-frame clones and leaves some out. This table holds about 88,000 clones, roughly 84% found once. The sample taken for sequencing was peripheral blood. All receptors derive from a woman aged 70-85 years with acute or convalescent COVID-19. Both conserved end residues are part of each CDR3. Each record gives: clone size, D gene, J gene, V gene, CDR3 DNA, CDR3 protein. The D gene is left open where the match is weak. Some rows mark clone size as missing; the rest say once, few, many or name a class of expanded clone.

size: -; D: -; J: TRBJ2-3; V: TRBV3-1/TRBV3-2; DNA: TGTGCCAGCAGCCGCGGCACAGATACGCAGTATTTT; CDR3: CASSRGTDTQYF
size: -; D: TRBD1; J: TRBJ2-3; V: TRBV29-1; DNA: TGCAGCGTTGAGGGACAGCTTTTGGATACGCAGTATTTT; CDR3: CSVEGQLLDTQYF
size: -; D: -; J: TRBJ1-2; V: TRBV7-2; DNA: TGTGCCAGCAGCTCTCCATCGGGAGGACCTGGTCATGGCTACACCTTC; CDR3: CASSSPSGGPGHGYTF
size: -; D: -; J: TRBJ2-3; V: TRBV5-3; DNA: TGTGCCAGAAGCTGTCGGGACTTCACAGATACGCAGTATTTT; CDR3: CARSCRDFTDTQYF
size: -; D: -; J: TRBJ2-2; V: TRBV24-1; DNA: TGTGCCACCAGTGATTTACAGAACACCGGGGAGCTGTTTTTT; CDR3: CATSDLQNTGELFF
size: -; D: -; J: TRBJ1-2; V: TRBV6-4; DNA: TGTGCCAGCAGTGAAGGGTCCGGACAGCAATATGGCTACACCTTC; CDR3: CASSEGSGQQYGYTF
size: -; D: TRBD1; J: TRBJ2-3; V: TRBV7-6; DNA: TGTGCCAGCAGCTTCAGGGACAGGGGCGTCACAGATACGCAGTATTTT; CDR3: CASSFRDRGVTDTQYF
size: -; D: TRBD1; J: TRBJ1-2; V: TRBV30; DNA: TGTGCCTGGGGGTATACAGGGGTAGGCTATGGCTACACCTTC; CDR3: CAWGYTGVGYGYTF
size: few; D: TRBD1; J: TRBJ1-5; V: TRBV6-2/TRBV6-3; DNA: TGTGCCAGCAGTAGGGGACAGACAGATAGGAGCAATCAGCCCCAGCATTTT; CDR3: CASSRGQTDRSNQPQHF
size: -; D: -; J: TRBJ2-3; V: TRBV9; DNA: TGTGCCAGCAGCCTGGACAGCCCTAGCACAGATACGCAGTATTTT; CDR3: CASSLDSPSTDTQYF
size: few; D: -; J: TRBJ1-5; V: TRBV19; DNA: TGTGCCAGTACCATCGAGGGGCGCGGGGGCGGGGGGTTAAGGAGCAATCAGCCCCAGCATTTT; CDR3: CASTIEGRGGGGLRSNQPQHF
size: once; D: -; J: TRBJ1-5; V: TRBV19; DNA: TGTGCCAGTAGTATACCAGGGGCGGCGAATCAGCCCCAGCATTTT; CDR3: CASSIPGAANQPQHF
size: -; D: -; J: TRBJ1-2; V: TRBV3-1/TRBV3-2; DNA: TGTGCCAGCAGCCAAGATCTGGGCGGGTTAGATGGCTACACCTTC; CDR3: CASSQDLGGLDGYTF
size: -; D: -; J: TRBJ2-2; V: TRBV19; DNA: TGTGCCAGTAGTATCGGGCAGGGGAGCGCCGGGGAGCTGTTTTTT; CDR3: CASSIGQGSAGELFF
size: -; D: TRBD1; J: TRBJ1-2; V: TRBV6-5; DNA: TGTGCCAGCAGTTACTCGCTTATTACAGGGGCCTATGGCTACACCTTC; CDR3: CASSYSLITGAYGYTF
size: -; D: -; J: TRBJ1-3; V: TRBV5-5; DNA: TGTGCCAGCAGCTTGGCGGGGGGGTTCTCTGGAAACACCATATATTTT; CDR3: CASSLAGGFSGNTIYF
size: -; D: -; J: TRBJ1-5; V: TRBV11-2; DNA: TGTGCCAGCAGCTTAGTGGGGCGAGCTGGCCAGCCCCAGCATTTT; CDR3: CASSLVGRAGQPQHF
size: -; D: -; J: TRBJ2-2; V: TRBV24-1; DNA: TGTGCCACCAGTGATACACCGACAGGCCAGGCCGGGGAGCTGTTTTTT; CDR3: CATSDTPTGQAGELFF
size: once; D: -; J: TRBJ1-1; V: TRBV14; DNA: TGTGCCAGCAGTCGTGACAGAAAAACTGAAGCTTTCTTT; CDR3: CASSRDRKTEAFF
size: once; D: -; J: TRBJ1-1; V: TRBV6-4; DNA: TGTGCCAGCAGTGAACAGGGACGGAACACTGAAGCTTTCTTT; CDR3: CASSEQGRNTEAFF
size: -; D: -; J: TRBJ2-4; V: TRBV5-1; DNA: TGCGCCAGCAGCACCACAGGGTTAGGCAAAAACATTCAGTACTTC; CDR3: CASSTTGLGKNIQYF
size: once; D: -; J: TRBJ1-1; V: TRBV19; DNA: TGTGCCAGTAGTATAGGAGGGGGAGGGGCGTCGGGTTGGAACACTGAAGCTTTCTTT; CDR3: CASSIGGGGASGWNTEAFF
size: -; D: -; J: TRBJ2-1; V: TRBV6-5; DNA: TGTGCCAGCATAGCAGGGGAAAAGGGCAATGAGCAGTTCTTC; CDR3: CASIAGEKGNEQFF
size: -; D: -; J: TRBJ2-1; V: TRBV6-4; DNA: TGTGCCAGCAGTGACGGAGCTATACGTGAGCAGTTCTTC; CDR3: CASSDGAIREQFF
size: -; D: TRBD2; J: TRBJ2-3; V: TRBV6-6; DNA: TGTGCCAGCAGCCGGGGGGGCCCAGCAGATACGCAGTATTTT; CDR3: CASSRGGPADTQYF
size: -; D: -; J: TRBJ1-1; V: TRBV13; DNA: TGTGCCAGCACTTCCGGTTACACTGAAGCTTTCTTT; CDR3: CASTSGYTEAFF
size: -; D: TRBD2; J: TRBJ2-3; V: TRBV29-1; DNA: TGCAGCGTTGAAGGGCCGGCAGGGAGGGTAGATACGCAGTATTTT; CDR3: CSVEGPAGRVDTQYF
size: -; D: -; J: TRBJ2-2; V: TRBV5-1; DNA: TGCGCCAGCAGCCAGGACAGCAACACCGGGGAGCTGTTTTTT; CDR3: CASSQDSNTGELFF
size: -; D: TRBD1; J: TRBJ2-2; V: TRBV12-3/TRBV12-4; DNA: TGTGCCAGCAGGAGACAGGGAACCGGGGAGCTGTTTTTT; CDR3: CASRRQGTGELFF
size: -; D: TRBD1; J: TRBJ1-5; V: TRBV24-1; DNA: TGTGCCACCAGTGATTCCGGACAGGGTATTCAGCCCCAGCATTTT; CDR3: CATSDSGQGIQPQHF
size: -; D: -; J: TRBJ2-1; V: TRBV11-3; DNA: TGTGCCAGCAGCTTAGATCCACTTTCTAGGCAGTTCTTC; CDR3: CASSLDPLSRQFF
size: -; D: -; J: TRBJ1-1; V: TRBV28; DNA: TGTGCCAGCAGTTTAGGGCGCATGAACACTGAAGCTTTCTTT; CDR3: CASSLGRMNTEAFF
size: -; D: -; J: TRBJ1-3; V: TRBV6-1; DNA: TGTGCCAGCAGTGAGGGGGGTTTGCGAAACACCATATATTTT; CDR3: CASSEGGLRNTIYF
size: -; D: -; J: TRBJ1-1; V: TRBV7-8; DNA: TGTGCCAGCAGCTTTGGAGGGATGAACACTGAAGCTTTCTTT; CDR3: CASSFGGMNTEAFF
size: -; D: TRBD2; J: TRBJ2-1; V: TRBV6-1; DNA: TGTGCCAGCAGTGAATTGGCGGGGGGGCCACGAAATGAGCAGTTCTTC; CDR3: CASSELAGGPRNEQFF
size: -; D: TRBD1; J: TRBJ2-2; V: TRBV10-3; DNA: TGTGCCATCAGTGAGAAGGGACAGGTGGCGGACACCGGGGAGCTGTTTTTT; CDR3: CAISEKGQVADTGELFF
size: -; D: -; J: TRBJ2-3; V: TRBV13; DNA: TGTGCCAGCAGCTTAGCGCTAGCAGCTAGCACAGATACGCAGTATTTT; CDR3: CASSLALAASTDTQYF
size: -; D: -; J: TRBJ1-6; V: TRBV5-1; DNA: TGCGCCAGCAGCCCGGACTTCAATTCACCCCTCCACTTT; CDR3: CASSPDFNSPLHF
size: -; D: TRBD2; J: TRBJ2-5; V: TRBV19; DNA: TGTGCCAGTAGTGAGTCCGGGACTAGCGGGGTCCCGACAGAGACCCAGTACTTC; CDR3: CASSESGTSGVPTETQYF
size: -; D: TRBD2; J: TRBJ2-2; V: TRBV7-8; DNA: TGTGCCAGCAGCCCTCGGAGCGGGAGTAGGGCCGGGGAGCTGTTTTTT; CDR3: CASSPRSGSRAGELFF
size: -; D: -; J: TRBJ1-2; V: TRBV7-2; DNA: TGTGCCAGCAGCTTAGTACCAGAGGGTTCCTATGGCTACACCTTC; CDR3: CASSLVPEGSYGYTF
size: -; D: -; J: TRBJ1-1; V: TRBV12-3/TRBV12-4; DNA: TGTGCCAGCAGTTTTAGTTTGACTGAAGCTTTCTTT; CDR3: CASSFSLTEAFF
size: -; D: TRBD1; J: TRBJ1-2; V: TRBV29-1; DNA: TGCAGCATTACAGGGGGCCCTAATGGCTACACCTTC; CDR3: CSITGGPNGYTF
size: -; D: -; J: TRBJ1-1; V: TRBV12-5; DNA: TGTGCTAGTGGTTTAAACAGTTACACTGAAGCTTTCTTT; CDR3: CASGLNSYTEAFF
size: few; D: -; J: TRBJ1-5; V: TRBV3-1/TRBV3-2; DNA: TGTGCCAGCAGCCGGGGGAGGGAAAATCAGCCCCAGCATTTT; CDR3: CASSRGRENQPQHF
size: once; D: -; J: TRBJ2-2; V: TRBV3-1/TRBV3-2; DNA: TGTGCCAGCAGCCAAGCGGGGAGGAACACCGGGGAGCTGTTTTTT; CDR3: CASSQAGRNTGELFF
size: -; D: -; J: TRBJ2-1; V: TRBV7-9; DNA: TGTGCCAGCAGCTTTCAAGACGGGAACAATGAGCAGTTCTTC; CDR3: CASSFQDGNNEQFF
size: -; D: TRBD1; J: TRBJ1-2; V: TRBV27; DNA: TGTGCCAGCACCGCAGGGGGGAGAGGTGGCTACACCTTC; CDR3: CASTAGGRGGYTF